Here is one TCR beta chain with its context. Its antigen remains unknown. The data derive from a study of siplizumab effects on memory and regulatory T cells. Repertoires were generated with immunoSEQ multiplex PCR, while TCRdb's copy carries only in-frame clones and drops some. Of 9,500 to 15,000 clones in the sample, around 43% were seen once. Coculture of the mixed lymphocyte reaction cells took place at 37 degrees C and lasted around 6 days. V dropped 0 bases and J dropped 9 bases, with 12 bases sitting between them. This CDR3 spans 15 amino acids. Germline lookup yields CDR1 MNHEY and CDR2 SVGAGI.

This clonotype was obtained from a human donor in good health; the cells came from an allogeneic mixed lymphocyte reaction. Some clones in this sample may be carry-over from other donors' samples. The rearrangement uses TRBV6-5 and TRBJ1-6; D is ambiguous. Sequenced input: CFSE-low (dividing) CD8+ T cells sorted from an allogeneic mixed lymphocyte reaction. CDR3 coding DNA: TGTGCCAGCAGTTACTCGTTATCCACCGTTTCACCCCTCCACTTT. It encodes CASSYSLSTVSPLHF.